The clone carrying this T cell receptor beta chain was found a few times. These data come from a study of blood T cell repertoires in COVID-19. Study overall: Researchers got acute and convalescent COVID-19 samples from the United States, Italy and Spain. In each case, the material was cDNA or gDNA derived from T cells, B-cell-depleted T cells, or PBMCs.

CDR3 length: 14 residues. Trimming removed 4 bases at V and 2 bases at J, with 11 bases between. Germline CDR1 and CDR2: LGHDT and YNNKEL (reference sequence). How the authors handled the data: The authors estimated nucleated cell counts from reference gene primer amplification. Data came from immunoSEQ multiplex PCR; TCRdb stores just in-frame clones and leaves some out. From that table come the V and J calls and clone size; the DNA was used to work out D and trimming. The sample shows about 98,000 clones, less than 85% of them seen only once. The chain has TRBV3-1 (or the pseudogene TRBV3-2) and TRBJ2-5; D may be TRBD2 (6 bases). This receptor was taken from a man between 65 and 85 years old with active or convalescent COVID-19. Sequenced: peripheral blood. The CDR3 coding sequence is TGTGCCAGCAGCCTCCCGGGGGTACAAGAGACCCAGTACTTC. As protein: CASSLPGVQETQYF.